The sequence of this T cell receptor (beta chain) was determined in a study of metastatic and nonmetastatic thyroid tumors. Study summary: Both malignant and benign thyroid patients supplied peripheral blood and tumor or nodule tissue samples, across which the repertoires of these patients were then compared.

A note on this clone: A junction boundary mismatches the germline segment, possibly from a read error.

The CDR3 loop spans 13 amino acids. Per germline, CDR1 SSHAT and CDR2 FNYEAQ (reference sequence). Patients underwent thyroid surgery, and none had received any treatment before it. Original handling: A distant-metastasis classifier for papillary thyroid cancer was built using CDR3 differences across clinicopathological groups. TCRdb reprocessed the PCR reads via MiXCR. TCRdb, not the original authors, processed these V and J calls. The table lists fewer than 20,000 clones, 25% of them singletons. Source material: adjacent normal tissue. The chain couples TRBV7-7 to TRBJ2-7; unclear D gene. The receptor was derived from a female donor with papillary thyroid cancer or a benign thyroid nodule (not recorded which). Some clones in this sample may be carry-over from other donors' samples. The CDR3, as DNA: TGTGCTAGCAGCTCTGAGCTAAGCTACGAGCAGTACTTC. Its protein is CASSSELSYEQYF.